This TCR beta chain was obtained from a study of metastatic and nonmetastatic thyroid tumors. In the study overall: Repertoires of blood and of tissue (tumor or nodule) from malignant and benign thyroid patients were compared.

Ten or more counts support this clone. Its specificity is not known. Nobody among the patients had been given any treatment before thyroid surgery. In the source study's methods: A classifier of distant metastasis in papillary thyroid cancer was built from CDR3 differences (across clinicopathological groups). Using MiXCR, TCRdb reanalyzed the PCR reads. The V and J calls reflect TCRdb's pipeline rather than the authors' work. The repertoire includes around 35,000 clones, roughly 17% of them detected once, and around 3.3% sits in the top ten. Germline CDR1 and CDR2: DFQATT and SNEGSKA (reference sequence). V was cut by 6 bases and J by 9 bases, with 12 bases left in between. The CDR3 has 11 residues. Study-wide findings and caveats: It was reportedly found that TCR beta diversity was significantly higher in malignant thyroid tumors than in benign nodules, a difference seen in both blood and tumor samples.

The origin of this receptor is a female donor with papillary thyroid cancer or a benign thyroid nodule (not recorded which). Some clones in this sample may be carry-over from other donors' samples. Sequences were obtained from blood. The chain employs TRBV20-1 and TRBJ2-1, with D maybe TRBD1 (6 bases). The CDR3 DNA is TGCAGTGCGAGCACAGGGAGTGAGCAGTTCTTC. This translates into CSASTGSEQFF.